The TCR beta chain under discussion was sequenced for a study of T cells after posttransplantation cyclophosphamide. About this clone: Antigen: not known.

The naive gate required viable CD3+CD4+ or CD3+CD8+ cells with CCR7+CD45RA+CD45RO-CD95-CD27+CD28+ phenotype. This CDR3 region has 12 residues. Germline-derived CDR1 and CDR2 are MNHNY and SVGAGI (reference sequence). The germline V and J ends were trimmed by 7 bases and 5 bases, with 11 bases remaining between them. Regarding the study as a whole: Later blood repertoires were often dominated by clones from the donor CD8+ memory compartment. TRB clonality was highly associated with recipient CMV seropositivity and reactivation.

Measured with immunoSEQ multiplex PCR; TCRdb has only the in-frame clones, and not every one. The table lists approximately 23,000 clones, about 97% of them singletons. Sequencing used naive CD4+ T cells sorted from PBMCs. The receptor comes from a man aged 45-65 years in good health, CMV-negative, and a related stem cell transplant donor. The chain recombines TRBV6-6 with TRBJ1-2; D might be TRBD1 (5 bases). The CDR3 spells CASTGHEYGYTF. In DNA form, the CDR3 reads TGTGCCAGCACAGGACACGAGTATGGCTACACCTTC.